The present entry profiles one T cell receptor beta chain with its context. Its antigen is unidentified. The sample is drawn from a study of T cells in lung cancer brain metastases. In the study overall: Median interval between primary and brain metastasis samples was 300 to 450 days. Points from the study as a whole: Most clones were lesion-specific, with limited overlap between paired lesions (mean Morisita index approximately 0.2).

The V gene lost 6 bases and the J gene lost 4 bases, with 9 bases spanning the gap. Germline lookup yields CDR1 MDHEN and CDR2 SYDVKM. The CDR3 loop spans 13 amino acids. The repertoire was sequenced with immunoSEQ multiplex PCR; TCRdb's copy has only in-frame clones and lacks some. The sample carries under 2,000 clones, around four fifths recorded once. The chain links TRBV28 to TRBJ2-2; D is uncertain. Sequences were obtained from tumor tissue from the primary lung tumor. The receptor's source is a man between 65 and 85 years old with non-small cell lung cancer. The CDR3 sequence is CASRNLGTGELFF. The CDR3 DNA follows: TGTGCCAGCAGAAATCTGGGCACCGGGGAGCTGTTTTTT.